The present T cell receptor beta chain was sequenced within a study of patients and donors after allogeneic stem cell transplantation. This clonotype showed up just a few times. This CDR3 is 14 amino acids long. The germline V gene encodes CDR1 MNHEY and CDR2 SVGAGI. Unmatched junction bases numbered 4, after V lost 2 bases and J lost 6 bases. TCRdb redid the calling of the RT-PCR reads with MiXCR, one entry per CDR3 protein. The data show about 230,000 distinct CDR3 sequences, 11% to 15% seen once. This TCR came from a human donor who was either an allogeneic HSCT recipient or a stem cell or donor lymphocyte infusion donor (not recorded which). It is not recorded whose cells these are; they may come from a transplant donor. The chain recombines TRBV6-5 with TRBJ2-3, with 8 bases matching TRBD2. Material for sequencing was blood, either unsorted or a sorted T cell fraction (not recorded which). CDR3 coding DNA: TGTGCCAGCAGTTACCCGGGGGGGAGTGATACGCAGTATTTT. Translating it yields CASSYPGGSDTQYF.